This section outlines one T cell receptor (beta chain) sequence together with its context. The antigen remains unidentified. These data are taken from a study of blood T cells in healthy people across ages. Overall study context: With template switching, about one barcoded beta molecule was captured per two T cells.

General study points: A greater number of naive CD4+ cells and higher diversity distinguished long-lived donors from aged donors.

PCR was performed a second time for about 7 to 11 cycles using a sample-barcoded 5' primer and a J-beta primer mix. A tag from a template-switch adaptor with 12 random nucleotides marked each cDNA molecule. MiXCR, run by TCRdb on the 5' RACE reads, gives a single entry per CDR3 protein. Of around 850,000 distinct CDR3 sequences listed, 35% to 40% are singletons. CDR1 is KGHSH and CDR2 is LQKENI in the germline V gene. The CDR3 consists of 15 residues. The germline V and J ends were trimmed by 3 bases and 4 bases, with 15 bases remaining between them. This sequence originates from a man younger than 35 in good health. Input material: blood. The chain carries TRBV18 and TRBJ1-1; D ambiguous. CDR3 sequence reads: CASSPSSGSITEAFF. The CDR3 DNA follows: TGTGCCAGCTCACCTTCATCGGGTTCAATCACTGAAGCTTTCTTT.